These 6 T cell receptor beta chains were sequenced from one sample in a study of CD8+ T cells in alopecia areata. It was cDNA, reverse transcribed from extracted RNA, that served as the sequencing template. Clones were read by immunoSEQ multiplex PCR, and TCRdb kept only the in-frame ones, dropping some. Counted here are about 140,000 clones, 51% occurring once; the ten biggest clones make up roughly 0.92%. Sequencing was performed on CD4+ T cells sorted from blood, taken at week 0. The receptors come from a human donor with alopecia areata.

This clone has just a few counts. This CDR3 reads CASSPMQGNEQFF. As DNA, the CDR3 is TGTGCCAGCAGTCCAATGCAGGGGAATGAGCAGTTCTTC. V usage is TRBV2 and J usage is TRBJ2-1; the D gene is possibly TRBD1 (6 bases). This CDR3 has 13 residues. CDR1 is SNHLY, CDR2 FYNNEI, per germline. Trimming cost V 5 bases and J 7 bases, with 12 bases left between them.

This clone turned up a few times. This chain links TRBV19 with TRBJ1-2; 8 bases fit TRBD1. This CDR3 comprises 14 residues. The ends lost 6 bases at V and 3 bases at J; junction bases unmatched: 6. The germline CDR1 and CDR2 sequences are LNHDA and SQIVND (reference sequence). The chain's CDR3 is CASRTLDRDYGYTF. The CDR3 DNA reads TGTGCCAGTAGAACACTGGACAGGGACTATGGCTACACCTTC. Together with reference TRBV19 and TRBJ1-2, the CDR3 gives the full variable domain: DGGITQSPKYLFRKEGQNVTLSCEQNLNHDAMYWYRQDPGQGLRLIYYSQIVNDFQKGDIAEGYSVSREKKESFPLTVTSAQKNPTAFYLCASRTLDRDYGYTFGSGTRLTVV.

This chain uses TRBV7-9 with TRBJ2-4; TRBD1 agrees at 10 bases. Trimming cost V 5 bases and J 0 bases; bases outside gene matches: 4. CDR1 and CDR2 from the germline V gene are SEHNR and FQNEAQ (reference sequence). The CDR3 contains 16 residues. The CDR3 is CASSEGQGLAKNIQYF. Written as DNA, the CDR3 is TGTGCCAGCAGCGAGGGACAGGGGCTAGCCAAAAACATTCAGTACTTC.

This sequence joins TRBV2 and TRBJ2-5; tentatively, D is TRBD1 or TRBD2 (5 bases each). The germline V and J ends were trimmed by 6 bases and 7 bases, with 15 bases remaining between them. Germline values: CDR1 SNHLY, CDR2 FYNNEI. The CDR3 is 13 residues long. CDR3 residues: CASSQTHGGTQYF. The DNA for the CDR3 is TGTGCCAGCAGCCAAACTCATGGGGGGACCCAGTACTTC.

The V call is TRBV27, the J call TRBJ2-1; unclear D gene. CDR3 length: 16 amino acids. V lost 0 bases to trimming and J lost 4 bases, with 13 bases between them. CDR1 is MNHEY, CDR2 SMNVEV, per germline (reference sequence). DNA of the CDR3: TGTGCCAGCAGTTTATCTTCCGGCCTAGGGTACAATGAGCAGTTCTTC. Translating it yields CASSLSSGLGYNEQFF.

The chain links TRBV19 to TRBJ2-1; D could derive from TRBD1 or TRBD2 (5 bases each). Germline V CDR1 and CDR2: LNHDA, SQIVND (reference sequence). Trimming removed 8 bases from V and 3 bases from J, with 11 bases in between. The CDR3 contains 13 residues. In DNA form, the CDR3 reads TGTGCCAGTCGCTGGGACGGCTACAATGAGCAGTTCTTC. Amino acids: CASRWDGYNEQFF.